This passage covers 17 T cell receptor beta chains from one sample sequenced in a study of blood T cell repertoires in COVID-19. The protocol was immunoSEQ multiplex PCR, while the TCRdb copy is restricted to in-frame clones and leaves out a portion. The data show some 50,000 clones, approximately 90% seen once. Sequencing was done on a sample of peripheral blood. Receptor source: a man aged 35-49 years with acute or convalescent COVID-19.

The V gene is TRBV7-9, the J gene TRBJ1-1; 8 bases map to TRBD1. The trim removed 5 bases at V and 1 base at J, leaving 6 bases unmatched. Germline V gene sequence: CDR1 SEHNR, CDR2 FQNEAQ (reference sequence). The CDR3 is 15 residues long. The CDR3 reads CASSPTGVSNTEAFF. CDR3 nucleotides: TGTGCCAGCAGCCCGACAGGGGTATCGAACACTGAAGCTTTCTTT.

The chain couples TRBV25-1 to TRBJ2-1; possibly TRBD2 for D (5 bases). Trimming left V 2 bases short and J 8 bases short, with 10 bases between. Per the germline V gene, CDR1 is MGHDK and CDR2 is SYGVNS. The CDR3 consists of 13 residues. CDR3 nucleotides: TGTGCCAGCAGTGAAGAGAGGGCCTATGAGCAGTTCTTC. Protein sequence: CASSEERAYEQFF.

CDR3 protein: CASSSDSWGRETQYF. The CDR3, as DNA: TGTGCCAGCAGCTCGGACTCGTGGGGAAGAGAGACCCAGTACTTC. V is TRBV7-2 and J is TRBJ2-5; perhaps TRBD2 as D (5 bases). The CDR3 contains 15 residues. Looked up from germline, CDR1 is SGHTA and CDR2 is FQGNSA. V lost 4 bases, J lost 4 bases, and 16 bases lay in between.

The chain couples TRBV19 to TRBJ1-1, with D unresolved. Germline CDR1 is LNHDA and CDR2 is SQIVND (reference sequence). Trimming cost V 1 base and J 4 bases, with 10 bases left between them. The CDR3 totals 14 residues. The CDR3 nucleotides read TGTGCCAGTAGTATAGGAGACTCACGCACTGAAGCTTTCTTT. The encoded protein is CASSIGDSRTEAFF.

This rearrangement joins TRBV19 to TRBJ1-1, with D perhaps matching TRBD1 (5 bases). The CDR3 contains 18 residues. Germline V lookup: CDR1 LNHDA, CDR2 SQIVND (reference sequence). The V and J ends lost 3 bases and 4 bases respectively, with 24 bases between them. Here the CDR3 reads CASSMGNKQVPRFTEAFF. The CDR3 DNA sequence: TGTGCCAGTAGTATGGGTAATAAACAGGTCCCGCGCTTCACTGAAGCTTTCTTT.

The rearrangement links TRBV6-2 or TRBV6-3 to TRBJ2-7; TRBD1 aligns across 7 bases. With 2 bases clipped from V and 0 bases from J, the junction kept 1 base outside the gene matches. Germline V gene lookup returns CDR1 MNHEY and CDR2 SVGEGT. The CDR3 extends over 14 amino acids. The CDR3 region is CASSYGTDSYEQYF. The CDR3 DNA is TGTGCCAGCAGTTACGGGACAGACTCCTACGAGCAGTACTTC.

The rearrangement joins TRBV19 to TRBJ2-5; TRBD1 is a possible D gene (5 bases). The CDR3 loop spans 11 amino acids. Germline values: CDR1 LNHDA, CDR2 SQIVND (reference sequence). V lost 7 bases to trimming and J lost 9 bases, with 12 bases between them. CDR3 DNA: TGTGCCAGTACCTCGGCGACAGCCCAGTACTTC. It encodes CASTSATAQYF.

The chain links TRBV29-1 to TRBJ2-5; the D gene is possibly TRBD2 (6 bases). Trimming left V 4 bases short and J 4 bases short, with 16 bases between. Germline V gene data show CDR1 as SQVTM and CDR2 as ANQGSEA. The CDR3 length is 14 residues. CDR3 sequence: CSVGVSSGGETQYF. The CDR3 bases are TGCAGCGTTGGAGTTTCGTCCGGGGGAGAGACCCAGTACTTC.

The gene calls are TRBV6-5 and TRBJ2-1, with D perhaps matching TRBD2 (5 bases). Per the germline V gene, CDR1 is MNHEY and CDR2 is SVGAGI. Deletions cut 4 bases from V and 7 bases from J, with 8 bases between. The CDR3 covers 12 residues. CDR3 amino acids: CASSSLVNEQFF. CDR3 bases: TGTGCCAGCAGTTCACTAGTGAATGAGCAGTTCTTC.

This clone was seen only once. V and J are TRBV5-1 and TRBJ1-6; 8 bases are shared with TRBD1. V was clipped by 2 bases and J by 3 bases; unmatched bases: 4. Germline V gene data show CDR1 as SGHRS and CDR2 as YFSETQ. CDR3 length: 16 residues. CDR3 loop: CASSFGQGIYNSPLHF. DNA of the CDR3: TGCGCCAGCAGCTTCGGACAGGGAATCTATAATTCACCCCTCCACTTT. Variable domain in full (rest from reference TRBV5-1 and TRBJ1-6): KAGVTQTPRYLIKTRGQQVTLSCSPISGHRSVSWYQQTPGQGLQFLFEYFSETQRNKGNFPGRFSGRQFSNSRSEMNVSTLELGDSALYLCASSFGQGIYNSPLHFGNGTRLTVT.

The V gene is TRBV6-2 or TRBV6-3, the J gene TRBJ2-1; 15 bases line up with TRBD2. After removal of 0 bases from V and 6 bases from J, the junction contained 3 bases not matched to a gene. CDR3 length: 17 amino acids. The V gene's germline CDR1 is MNHEY and CDR2 SVGEGT. The CDR3 loop is CASSYSGLAGGVNEQFF. CDR3 bases: TGTGCCAGCAGTTACTCAGGACTAGCGGGAGGGGTCAATGAGCAGTTCTTC.

The chain recombines TRBV19 with TRBJ1-2; 8 bases are a match to TRBD1. The V segment lost 3 bases and the J segment 6 bases; nucleotides outside the gene matches: 6. The CDR3 extends over 14 amino acids. The germline V gene has CDR1 LNHDA and CDR2 SQIVND (reference sequence). The CDR3 region is CASSIAGTGHGYTF. The CDR3 DNA reads as TGTGCCAGTAGTATTGCCGGGACAGGCCATGGCTACACCTTC. The full variable domain, completed using reference TRBV19 and TRBJ1-2, is DGGITQSPKYLFRKEGQNVTLSCEQNLNHDAMYWYRQDPGQGLRLIYYSQIVNDFQKGDIAEGYSVSREKKESFPLTVTSAQKNPTAFYLCASSIAGTGHGYTFGSGTRLTVV.

V gene TRBV14 combines with J gene TRBJ2-1; 7 bases are a match to TRBD2. Germline CDR1 SGHDN, CDR2 FVKESK. Trimming took 7 bases from V and 4 from J; bases not matched to a gene: 10. The CDR3 is 15 residues long. CDR3 loop: CASNRDGRWYNEQFF. The CDR3 bases are TGTGCCAGCAATAGGGACGGGAGGTGGTACAATGAGCAGTTCTTC.

The J gene is TRBJ1-1, the V gene TRBV14, with a weak D call TRBD1 (5 bases). The germline V and J ends were trimmed by 1 base and 2 bases, with 17 bases remaining between them. This CDR3 has 17 residues. CDR1 is SGHDN and CDR2 is FVKESK in the germline V gene. The CDR3 protein is CASSQVESPGLNTEAFF. The DNA of the CDR3 is TGTGCCAGCAGCCAAGTAGAATCGCCGGGACTTAACACTGAAGCTTTCTTT.

This clone appeared once. The rearrangement joins TRBV30 to TRBJ1-5; unclear D gene. Germline V CDR1 and CDR2: GTSNPN, SVGIG (reference sequence). The V gene lost 0 bases and the J gene lost 6 bases, with 15 bases spanning the gap. This CDR3 has 15 amino acids. CDR3 nucleotide sequence: TGTGCCTGGAGTGTGGAGGGCGCGGTAGGTCAGCCCCAGCATTTT. Residues: CAWSVEGAVGQPQHF.

The chain couples TRBV11-2 to TRBJ2-7; 8 bases are a match to TRBD2. CDR1 and CDR2 (germline): SGHAT, FQNNGV. V lost 0 bases to trimming and J lost 2 bases; unmatched junction nucleotides: 15. The CDR3 runs to 19 residues. DNA of the CDR3: TGTGCCAGCAGCTTAGACGGGGGAGGGAGACTAGCGCTTACCTACGAGCAGTACTTC. This sequence encodes CASSLDGGGRLALTYEQYF.

The CDR3 nucleotides read TGTGCCAGTAGGGACAGGGTGAATCAGCCCCAGCATTTT. Translation: CASRDRVNQPQHF. The chain recombines TRBV19 with TRBJ1-5; TRBD1 agrees at 8 bases. Per germline, CDR1 LNHDA and CDR2 SQIVND (reference sequence). The junction had 2 bases not matched to a gene; V was cut back by 6 bases and J by 4 bases. There are 13 residues in the CDR3. Combining the CDR3 with reference TRBV19 and TRBJ1-5 gives the whole variable domain DGGITQSPKYLFRKEGQNVTLSCEQNLNHDAMYWYRQDPGQGLRLIYYSQIVNDFQKGDIAEGYSVSREKKESFPLTVTSAQKNPTAFYLCASRDRVNQPQHFGDGTRLSIL.